These 29 T cell receptor beta chains originate from one sample sequenced in a study of T cell repertoires in cytomegalovirus infection. Their antigens remain unidentified. TCRdb reprocessed the reads via MiXCR and lists one record per CDR3 protein. The table has more than 95,000 distinct CDR3 sequences, approximately 30% seen once. This material consisted of CD8+ T cells from cultured PBMCs, taken from culture after CMV antigen stimulation. These receptors all come from a human donor in good health (CMV status not recorded). Some clones in this sample may be carry-over from other donors' samples.

The chain joins TRBV12-3 or TRBV12-4 to TRBJ1-4; D not certain. The CDR3 runs 16 residues. Trimming shortened V by 3 bases and J by 7 bases, and 18 bases separated the two germline ends. CDR3 nucleotide sequence: TGTGCCAGCAGTTTCCTTGTACCTCCGTGGAGTGAAAAACTGTTTTTT. Translation gives CASSFLVPPWSEKLFF.

The V call is TRBV7-9, the J call TRBJ1-4; 9 nucleotides agree with TRBD1. From germline, CDR1 is SEHNR and CDR2 FQNEAQ (reference sequence). The CDR3 is 17 residues long. Germline trimming cut 3 bases from V and 8 bases from J; bases unmatched to any gene: 13. The CDR3 coding sequence is TGTGCCAGCAGCTTCGAAGAAAGGACAGGGGTGAGAGAAAAACTGTTTTTT. This encodes CASSFEERTGVREKLFF.

The CDR3: CASSASPRFGDRESTDTQYF. CDR3 DNA sequence: TGTGCCAGCAGTGCTTCGCCTCGCTTCGGGGACAGAGAGAGCACAGATACGCAGTATTTT. The rearrangement uses TRBV25-1 and TRBJ2-3, with 7 nucleotides matching TRBD1. V was pared by 4 bases and J by 0 bases, with 19 bases of the junction left unmatched. Germline assignment: CDR1 MGHDK and CDR2 SYGVNS. This CDR3 region has 20 residues.

This clonotype was counted once. Possible read error: a much larger clone is one base away. CDR3 DNA sequence: TGTGCCAGCAGCTTAAATGTAAGCACTGAAGCTTTCTTT. As protein: CASSLNVSTEAFF. The rearrangement links TRBV7-2 to TRBJ1-1; D not resolved. Germline-derived CDR1 and CDR2 are SGHTA and FQGNSA. V gave up 2 bases and J gave up 4 bases, with 8 bases separating them. The CDR3 length is 13 residues. Complete variable domain (other parts from reference TRBV7-2 and TRBJ1-1): GAGVSQSPSNKVTEKGKDVELRCDPISGHTALYWYRQSLGQGLEFLIYFQGNSAPDKSGLPSDRFSAERTGGSVSTLTIQRTQQEDSAVYLCASSLNVSTEAFFGQGTRLTVV.

This clonotype was picked up many times. This chain connects TRBV27 to TRBJ1-1; no firm D call. Per the germline V gene, CDR1 is MNHEY and CDR2 is SMNVEV (reference sequence). Trimming removed 3 bases from V and 6 bases from J, with 11 bases in between. The CDR3 loop spans 13 amino acids. CDR3 sequence: CASSFGLSAEAFF. The CDR3 DNA is TGTGCCAGCAGTTTTGGACTTAGCGCTGAAGCTTTCTTT.

This clonotype was recorded many times. J is TRBJ1-2 and V is TRBV4-1, with D unclear. The germline V gene has CDR1 MGHRA and CDR2 YSYEKL. V was clipped by 1 base and J by 0 bases, with 9 bases between them. CDR3 length: 15 residues. As DNA, the CDR3 is TGCGCCAGCAGCCAAGGAAGCGGAGCTAACTATGGCTACACCTTC. This translates into CASSQGSGANYGYTF.

The V and J genes are TRBV9 and TRBJ2-2; the D call may be TRBD1 or TRBD2 (5 bases each). Deletions cut 3 bases from V and 4 bases from J, with 10 bases between. Germline CDR1 SGDLS, CDR2 YYNGEE. The CDR3 has 14 residues. The CDR3 region has the DNA TGTGCCAGCAGCGCCGGGACCCTCACCGGGGAGCTGTTTTTT. Protein: CASSAGTLTGELFF.

This clonotype came up a few times. The chain combines TRBV6-1 with TRBJ1-4; 8 nucleotides agree with TRBD1. CDR3 length: 15 residues. The germline V gene encodes CDR1 MNHNS and CDR2 SASEGT. V shed 3 bases, J shed 7 bases, and the junction held 7 bases outside the gene matches. For the CDR3, the DNA is TGTGCCAGCAGTGATCTGCCCAGGGGGCCTGAAAAACTGTTTTTT. It yields the protein CASSDLPRGPEKLFF.

The chain is built from TRBV27 and TRBJ1-2, with 9 bases identical to TRBD1. The CDR3 runs 15 residues. The V segment lost 6 bases and the J segment 4 bases; nucleotides outside the gene matches: 9. The germline V gene encodes CDR1 MNHEY and CDR2 SMNVEV (reference sequence). CDR3 region: CASRGTGNEVYGYTF. CDR3 bases: TGTGCCAGCAGAGGGACAGGGAATGAAGTCTATGGCTACACCTTC.

This clonotype was seen a handful of times. V usage is TRBV3-1 and J usage is TRBJ2-7; 7 bases are a match to TRBD2. The CDR3 is made up of 15 amino acids. Trimming removed 1 base from V and 1 base from J; junction bases left unmatched: 4. From germline, CDR1 is LGHDT and CDR2 YNNKEL (reference sequence). The CDR3 protein is CASSQGTSWSYEQYF. In DNA, the CDR3 is TGTGCCAGCAGCCAAGGGACTAGTTGGTCCTACGAGCAGTACTTC.

The J gene is TRBJ2-1, the V gene TRBV7-9; 8 bases align to TRBD2. This CDR3 has 16 amino acids. Germline CDR1 SEHNR, CDR2 FQNEAQ (reference sequence). Trimming took 5 bases from V and 0 from J; bases not matched to a gene: 6. The CDR3 coding sequence is TGTGCCAGCAGCCCCCATAGCGGGGACTCCTACAATGAGCAGTTCTTC. Translated: CASSPHSGDSYNEQFF.

The table lists this clonotype with a count of one. The V and J genes are TRBV29-1 and TRBJ1-1; the D gene is possibly TRBD1 (5 bases). V lost 6 bases and J 2 bases, leaving 13 bases between the germline ends. The CDR3 runs 13 residues. Looked up from germline, CDR1 is SQVTM and CDR2 is ANQGSEA. The CDR3 DNA follows: TGCAGCGTCTACGGGGGGTACAACACTGAAGCTTTCTTT. It translates to CSVYGGYNTEAFF.

This rearrangement joins TRBV5-4 to TRBJ1-1; D is unclear. Germline V gene data show CDR1 as SGHNT and CDR2 as YYREEE (reference sequence). V dropped 0 bases and J dropped 5 bases, with 14 bases sitting between them. The CDR3 loop spans 15 amino acids. The CDR3 nucleotides are TGTGCCAGCAGCTTGGGTCGGGGTATGCCTACTGAAGCTTTCTTT. This gives the protein CASSLGRGMPTEAFF.

This clonotype was counted ten times or more. The chain recombines TRBV12-3 or TRBV12-4 with TRBJ2-7; 7 positions agree with TRBD1. The CDR3 has 17 amino acids. V shed 6 bases and J 3 bases; nucleotides not matched to a gene: 17. CDR3 bases: TGTGCCAGCAGCCTCCGACAGGGTGCGTCCCCTAGCTACGAGCAGTACTTC. Protein sequence: CASSLRQGASPSYEQYF.

This clonotype occurred a few times. The rearrangement links TRBV19 to TRBJ2-3; D is possibly TRBD1 (6 bases). The ends were cut back, 3 bases at V and 5 bases at J, with 18 bases in the middle. CDR1 and CDR2 (germline): LNHDA, SQIVND (reference sequence). This CDR3 is 16 amino acids long. The CDR3 DNA reads as TGTGCCAGTAGTATGACCGGGACATCCTCCATAGATACGCAGTATTTT. This codes for CASSMTGTSSIDTQYF. The full variable domain, rest sourced from reference TRBV19 and TRBJ2-3, is DGGITQSPKYLFRKEGQNVTLSCEQNLNHDAMYWYRQDPGQGLRLIYYSQIVNDFQKGDIAEGYSVSREKKESFPLTVTSAQKNPTAFYLCASSMTGTSSIDTQYFGPGTRLTVL.

The rearrangement uses TRBV5-1 and TRBJ1-5, with a weak D call TRBD1 (5 bases). The CDR3 covers 17 residues. Germline lookup yields CDR1 SGHRS and CDR2 YFSETQ. Trimming shortened V by 5 bases and J by 0 bases, and 18 bases separated the two germline ends. CDR3 protein: CASSEVPAGHSNQPQHF. For the CDR3, the DNA is TGCGCCAGCAGTGAGGTTCCGGCAGGGCATAGCAATCAGCCCCAGCATTTT. Supplemented by reference TRBV5-1 and TRBJ1-5, the full variable domain reads KAGVTQTPRYLIKTRGQQVTLSCSPISGHRSVSWYQQTPGQGLQFLFEYFSETQRNKGNFPGRFSGRQFSNSRSEMNVSTLELGDSALYLCASSEVPAGHSNQPQHFGDGTRLSIL.

This clonotype was counted ten times or more. The chain has TRBV7-2 and TRBJ1-5; 7 nucleotides line up with TRBD1. The CDR3 spans 17 residues. The V gene end was trimmed by 5 bases and the J gene end by 0 bases; junction bases not matched to a gene: 10. Germline CDR1 is SGHTA and CDR2 is FQGNSA. In nucleotides, the CDR3 is TGTGCCAGCAGCCCCTTGACAGGGATCTATAGCAATCAGCCCCAGCATTTT. It specifies CASSPLTGIYSNQPQHF.

This clonotype was found once. CDR3 sequence: CASSQVPGEQYF. The CDR3 DNA reads TGCGCCAGCAGCCAAGTGCCGGGGGAGCAGTACTTC. The J gene is TRBJ2-7, the V gene TRBV4-1; D is perhaps TRBD2 (5 bases). CDR1 and CDR2 (germline): MGHRA, YSYEKL. The germline V and J ends were trimmed by 1 base and 7 bases, with 8 bases remaining between them. This CDR3 is built from 12 residues.

This clonotype has at least ten counts. J is TRBJ1-1 and V is TRBV28; D uncertain. V was cut by 5 bases and J by 5 bases, with 18 bases left in between. Looked up from germline, CDR1 is MDHEN and CDR2 is SYDVKM. The CDR3 contains 15 residues. CDR3 residues: CASSKGRTEWTEAFF. CDR3 coding DNA: TGTGCCAGCAGTAAAGGACGGACTGAATGGACTGAAGCTTTCTTT.

The CDR3 bases are TGTGCCAGCAGTTTATTCCAGGGAAATTATGGCTACACCTTC. Its protein product is CASSLFQGNYGYTF. The chain is built from TRBV12-3 or TRBV12-4 and TRBJ1-2, with a weak D call TRBD1 (5 bases). The CDR3 contains 14 residues. The V gene lost 2 bases and the J gene lost 5 bases, with 12 bases spanning the gap.

This clonotype has just a few counts. The V gene is TRBV5-4, the J gene TRBJ1-2, with D perhaps matching TRBD1 (6 bases). From germline, CDR1 is SGHNT and CDR2 YYREEE (reference sequence). The CDR3 consists of 16 residues. The V gene lost 4 bases and the J gene lost 4 bases, with 20 bases spanning the gap. CDR3 amino acids: CASSPLDSALIYGYTF. The CDR3 nucleotides are TGTGCCAGCAGCCCGCTGGACAGCGCCCTAATCTATGGCTACACCTTC.

This clonotype turned up a few times. The chain carries TRBV6-1 and TRBJ2-7; 7 positions agree with TRBD1. This CDR3 spans 13 amino acids. The germline CDR1 and CDR2 sequences are MNHNS and SASEGT. With 4 bases clipped from V and 4 bases from J, the junction kept 4 bases outside the gene matches. The CDR3 reads CASSGDRPYEQYF. The CDR3 DNA sequence: TGTGCCAGCAGTGGGGACAGACCGTACGAGCAGTACTTC.

This clonotype was observed many times. The chain has TRBV5-6 and TRBJ2-3; D might be TRBD1 (7 bases). This CDR3 region has 14 residues. Deletions cut 5 bases from V and 5 bases from J, with 15 bases between. Looked up from germline, CDR1 is SGHDT and CDR2 is YYEEEE. The CDR3 loop is CASSPGGRRDTQYF. In DNA form, the CDR3 reads TGTGCCAGCAGTCCAGGGGGGAGGAGAGATACGCAGTATTTT.

This sequence joins TRBV27 and TRBJ2-2, with 8 bases fitting TRBD2. V shed 1 base and J 6 bases; nucleotides not matched to a gene: 1. The CDR3 runs to 14 residues. Germline CDR1 and CDR2: MNHEY and SMNVEV (reference sequence). CDR3 in amino acids: CASSLFGRAGELFF. CDR3 bases: TGTGCCAGCAGTTTATTCGGGAGGGCCGGGGAGCTGTTTTTT.

The CDR3 nucleotides read TGTGCCAGCAGTTACGGGGCAGGGTTGAACATTCAGTACTTC. Amino acid sequence: CASSYGAGLNIQYF. The V and J genes are TRBV6-5 and TRBJ2-4; D perhaps matches TRBD1 (5 bases). With 2 bases removed from V and 7 bases from J, the gap between germline ends came to 12 bases. CDR3 length equals 14 residues. In germline, CDR1 is MNHEY, CDR2 SVGAGI.

This clonotype was counted only a few times. V gene TRBV7-2 combines with J gene TRBJ1-1, with TRBD1 identical over 7 bases. Germline V lookup: CDR1 SGHTA, CDR2 FQGNSA. The CDR3 runs to 15 residues. The junction had 7 bases not matched to a gene; V was cut back by 5 bases and J by 1 base. The CDR3 sequence: CASSAGDRENTEAFF. In DNA, the CDR3 is TGTGCCAGCAGCGCGGGGGACAGAGAGAACACTGAAGCTTTCTTT.

This clonotype was detected a few times. The J gene is TRBJ2-4, the V gene TRBV7-9; TRBD2 agrees at 7 bases. V lost 1 base, J lost 7 bases, and 4 bases stayed unmatched. The germline gives CDR1 SEHNR, CDR2 FQNEAQ (reference sequence). This CDR3 has 14 amino acids. The CDR3 DNA sequence: TGTGCCAGCAGCTTAGGGGAGGGAGGCAACATTCAGTACTTC. Translated: CASSLGEGGNIQYF.

V usage is TRBV12-3 or TRBV12-4 and J usage is TRBJ1-1, with D perhaps matching TRBD1 (6 bases). The CDR3 covers 15 residues. Trimming stripped 4 bases from V and 1 base from J, with 13 bases between. The CDR3 nucleotides are TGTGCCAGCAGTTCTCCGGACAGACCGAACACTGAAGCTTTCTTT. This encodes CASSSPDRPNTEAFF.

This clonotype was counted between two and nine times. The chain joins TRBV4-1 to TRBJ2-1, with D maybe TRBD1 (5 bases). The CDR3 totals 13 residues. CDR1 is MGHRA and CDR2 is YSYEKL in the germline V gene. V shed 5 bases and J shed 2 bases, with 7 bases lying between them. CDR3 region: CASSGATYNEQFF. The CDR3 region has the DNA TGCGCCAGCAGCGGGGCTACCTACAATGAGCAGTTCTTC.